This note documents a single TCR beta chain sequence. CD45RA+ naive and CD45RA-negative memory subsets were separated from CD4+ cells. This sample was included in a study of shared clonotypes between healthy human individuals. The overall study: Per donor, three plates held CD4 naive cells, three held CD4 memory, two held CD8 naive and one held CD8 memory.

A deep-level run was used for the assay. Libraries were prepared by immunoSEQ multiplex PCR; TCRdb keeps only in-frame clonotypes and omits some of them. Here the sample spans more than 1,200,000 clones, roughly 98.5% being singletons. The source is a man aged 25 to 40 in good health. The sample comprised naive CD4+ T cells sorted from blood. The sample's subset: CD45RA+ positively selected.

CDR3 bases: TGCGCCAGCAGCTTGTCTTCTAGCGGGATCCCTGGGTACGAGCAGTACTTC. This gives the protein CASSLSSSGIPGYEQYF. This chain uses TRBV5-1 with TRBJ2-7, with 9 bases that match TRBD2. Germline V lookup: CDR1 SGHRS, CDR2 YFSETQ. The CDR3 is made up of 17 amino acids. The ends lost 1 base at V and 4 bases at J; junction bases unmatched: 12. Variable domain in full (rest from reference TRBV5-1 and TRBJ2-7): KAGVTQTPRYLIKTRGQQVTLSCSPISGHRSVSWYQQTPGQGLQFLFEYFSETQRNKGNFPGRFSGRQFSNSRSEMNVSTLELGDSALYLCASSLSSSGIPGYEQYFGPGTRLTVT.